This T cell receptor (beta chain) was sequenced for a study of Ad26.COV2.S vaccination and SARS-CoV-2 variants. Study-wide background: As a participant in COV1001, the donor was in the Ad26.COV2.S trial arm. Overall study results and limits: Recipients of vaccine and of placebo showed similar breadth of their non-spike TCR repertoires. People who got the vaccine had more spike-specific TCR breadth than people who got placebo.

In its sample, this clone was seen many times. The antigen remains undetermined. Treatment specified: some 19 received Ad26.COV2.S at low or high dose, single or two shots; about five received placebo; per-sample allocation not given. Specimens were obtained on day 63 following the first vaccine or placebo injection. What was given as vaccine was an Ad26 vector encoding Wuhan-strain SARS-CoV-2 spike. The germline gives CDR1 MGHDK, CDR2 SYGVNS. The CDR3 is 16 amino acids. The V and J ends lost 5 bases and 5 bases, in that order; junction bases with no gene match: 12. The assay was immunoSEQ multiplex PCR, and TCRdb's table has in-frame clones only and misses some. The repertoire holds 300,000 to 350,000 clones, roughly 90% seen once, with approximately 11% in the top ten.

The chain has TRBV25-1 and TRBJ1-1; 9 bases fit TRBD1. The source of this sequence is a person aged 18 to 59 who received the Ad26.COV2.S COVID-19 vaccine or a placebo. This material consisted of peripheral blood, taken in a trial of Ad26.COV2.S vaccine versus placebo. The CDR3 sequence: CASSPPRDRDRTEAFF. DNA of the CDR3: TGTGCCAGCAGTCCTCCCCGGGACAGGGACCGAACTGAAGCTTTCTTT.